Sequencing of this TCR beta chain was carried out in a study of siplizumab effects on memory and regulatory T cells. Whole-study findings and limits: Whether proliferating Tregs in siplizumab cultures suppress was not functionally confirmed. With siplizumab, Treg-derived clones averaged approximately 69% of mappable alloreactive CD4+ clones, versus less than 35% in controls. Siplizumab significantly decreased alloreactive sequences from unstimulated CD4+ memory cells. Only a minority of proliferating CD4+ or CD8+ clones had an assignable naive or memory phenotype, with roughly 75-95% lacking one.

Regarding this clone: As yet, its antigen is unknown.

The germline V gene has CDR1 SGHDN and CDR2 FVKESK. This CDR3 region has 14 residues. V lost 7 bases, J lost 7 bases, and 7 bases stayed unmatched. Measured with immunoSEQ multiplex PCR; TCRdb has only the in-frame clones, and not every one. The table shows about 120,000 clones, with roughly 94% occurring only once. Sequenced input: non-Treg CD4+ T cells sorted from blood. The receptor comes from a human donor in good health. This chain uses TRBV14 with TRBJ2-5, with TRBD2 matching over 12 bases. CDR3 in DNA: TGTGCCAGCACGACTAGCGGGAGAGGGGGGACCCAGTACTTC. Protein product: CASTTSGRGGTQYF. The whole variable domain, remainder taken from reference TRBV14 and TRBJ2-5, is EAGVTQFPSHSVIEKGQTVTLRCDPISGHDNLYWYRRVMGKEIKFLLHFVKESKQDESGMPNNRFLAERTGGTYSTLKVQPAELEDSGVYFCASTTSGRGGTQYFGPGTRLLVL.